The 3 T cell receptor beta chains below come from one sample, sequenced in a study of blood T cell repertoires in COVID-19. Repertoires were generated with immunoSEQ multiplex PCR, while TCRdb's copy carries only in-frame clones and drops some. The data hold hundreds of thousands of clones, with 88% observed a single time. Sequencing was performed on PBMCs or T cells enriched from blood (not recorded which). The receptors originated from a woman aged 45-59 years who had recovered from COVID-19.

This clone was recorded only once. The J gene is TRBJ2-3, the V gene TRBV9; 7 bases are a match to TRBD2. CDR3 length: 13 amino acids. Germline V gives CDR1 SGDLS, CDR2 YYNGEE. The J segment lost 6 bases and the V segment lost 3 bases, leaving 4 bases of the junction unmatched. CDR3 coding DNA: TGTGCCAGCAGCGGGACTAGTGCGGATACGCAGTATTTT. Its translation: CASSGTSADTQYF.

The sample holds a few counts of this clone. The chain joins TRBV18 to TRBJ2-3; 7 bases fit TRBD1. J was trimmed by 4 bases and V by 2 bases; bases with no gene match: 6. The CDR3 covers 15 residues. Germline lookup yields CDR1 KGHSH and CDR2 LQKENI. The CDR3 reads CASSPYPTGADTQYF. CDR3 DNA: TGTGCCAGCTCACCATACCCCACAGGGGCAGATACGCAGTATTTT.

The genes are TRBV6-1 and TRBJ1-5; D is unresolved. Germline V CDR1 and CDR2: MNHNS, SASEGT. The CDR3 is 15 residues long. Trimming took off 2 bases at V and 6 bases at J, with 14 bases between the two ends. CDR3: CASSELDGGSQPQHF. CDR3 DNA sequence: TGTGCCAGCAGTGAATTGGACGGAGGGTCTCAGCCCCAGCATTTT.